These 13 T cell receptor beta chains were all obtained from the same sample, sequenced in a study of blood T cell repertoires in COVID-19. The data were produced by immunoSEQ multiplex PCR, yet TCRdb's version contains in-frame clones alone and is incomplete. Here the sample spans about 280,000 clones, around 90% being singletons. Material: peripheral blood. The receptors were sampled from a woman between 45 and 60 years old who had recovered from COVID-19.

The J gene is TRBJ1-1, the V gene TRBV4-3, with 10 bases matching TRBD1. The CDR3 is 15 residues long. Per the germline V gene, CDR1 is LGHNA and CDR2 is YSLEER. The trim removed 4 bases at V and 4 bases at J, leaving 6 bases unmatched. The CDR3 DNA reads TGCGCCAGCAGCCTAACGACAGGGGGCGGCACTGAAGCTTTCTTT. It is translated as CASSLTTGGGTEAFF.

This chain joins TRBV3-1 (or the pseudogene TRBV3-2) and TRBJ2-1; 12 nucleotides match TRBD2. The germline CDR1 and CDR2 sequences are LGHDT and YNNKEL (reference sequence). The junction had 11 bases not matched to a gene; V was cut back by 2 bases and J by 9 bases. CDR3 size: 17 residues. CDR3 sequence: CASSQSGTSGPLGEQFF. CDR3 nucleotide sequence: TGTGCCAGCAGCCAATCTGGGACTAGCGGGCCGCTTGGTGAGCAGTTCTTC.

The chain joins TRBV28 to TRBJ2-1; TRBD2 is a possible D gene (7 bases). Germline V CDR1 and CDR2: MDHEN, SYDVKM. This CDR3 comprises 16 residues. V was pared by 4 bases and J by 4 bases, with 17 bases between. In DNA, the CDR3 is TGTGCCAGCAGTTCCCTTGGAGCGGGACAATACAATGAGCAGTTCTTC. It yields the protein CASSSLGAGQYNEQFF. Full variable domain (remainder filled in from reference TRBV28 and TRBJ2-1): DVKVTQSSRYLVKRTGEKVFLECVQDMDHENMFWYRQDPGLGLRLIYFSYDVKMKEKGDIPEGYSVSREKKERFSLILESASTNQTSMYLCASSSLGAGQYNEQFFGPGTRLTVL.

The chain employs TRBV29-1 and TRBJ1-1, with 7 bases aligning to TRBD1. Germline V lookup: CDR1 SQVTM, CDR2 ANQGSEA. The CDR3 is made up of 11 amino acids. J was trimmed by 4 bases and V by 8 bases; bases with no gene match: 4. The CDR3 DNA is TGCAGCTATGACAGGGCCACTGAAGCTTTCTTT. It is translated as CSYDRATEAFF. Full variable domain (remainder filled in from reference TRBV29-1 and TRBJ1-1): SAVISQKPSRDICQRGTSLTIQCQVDSQVTMMFWYRQQPGQSLTLIATANQGSEATYESGFVIDKFPISRPNLTFSTLTVSNMSPEDSSIYLCSYDRATEAFFGQGTRLTVV.

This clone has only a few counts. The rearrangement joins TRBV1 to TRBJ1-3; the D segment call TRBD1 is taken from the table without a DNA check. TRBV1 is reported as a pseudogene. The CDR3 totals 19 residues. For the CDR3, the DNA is TGCACCAGCAGCCAAGACTTCACTGGAGGACAGAGCTCTGGAAACACCATATATTTT. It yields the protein CTSSQDFTGGQSSGNTIYF.

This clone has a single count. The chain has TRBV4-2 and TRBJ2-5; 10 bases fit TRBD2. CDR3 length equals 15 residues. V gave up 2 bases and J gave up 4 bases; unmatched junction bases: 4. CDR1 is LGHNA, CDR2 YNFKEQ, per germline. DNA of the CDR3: TGTGCCAGCAGCCAAACTAGCGGGACAGGAGAGACCCAGTACTTC. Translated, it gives CASSQTSGTGETQYF.

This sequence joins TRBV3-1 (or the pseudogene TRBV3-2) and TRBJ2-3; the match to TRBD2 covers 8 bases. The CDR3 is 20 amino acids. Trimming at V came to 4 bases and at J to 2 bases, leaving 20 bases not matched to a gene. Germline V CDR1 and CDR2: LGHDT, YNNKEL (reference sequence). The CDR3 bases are TGTGCCAGCAGCCCCGATAGCGGGACGTTATCCGGGGCCCACACAGATACGCAGTATTTT. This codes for CASSPDSGTLSGAHTDTQYF.

As DNA, the CDR3 is TGTGCCTCTGAGGGAGTGAACACTGAAGCTTTCTTT. It codes for CASEGVNTEAFF. The V call is TRBV10-3, the J call TRBJ1-1; D is uncertain. The CDR3 totals 12 residues. The V and J ends lost 11 bases and 0 bases respectively, with 10 bases between them. In germline, CDR1 is ENHRY, CDR2 SYGVKD.

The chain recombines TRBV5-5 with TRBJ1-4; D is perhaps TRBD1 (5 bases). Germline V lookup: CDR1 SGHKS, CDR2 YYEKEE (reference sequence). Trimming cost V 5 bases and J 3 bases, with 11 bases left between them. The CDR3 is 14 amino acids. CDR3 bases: TGTGCCAGCAGGTCGCAGGGATCTAATGAAAAACTGTTTTTT. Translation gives CASRSQGSNEKLFF.

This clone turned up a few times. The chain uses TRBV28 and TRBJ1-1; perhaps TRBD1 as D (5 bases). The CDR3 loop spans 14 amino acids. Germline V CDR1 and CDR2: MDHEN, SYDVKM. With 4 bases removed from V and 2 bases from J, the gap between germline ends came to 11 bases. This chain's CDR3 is CASSWGDRNTEAFF. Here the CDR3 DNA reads TGTGCCAGCAGTTGGGGGGATCGAAACACTGAAGCTTTCTTT.

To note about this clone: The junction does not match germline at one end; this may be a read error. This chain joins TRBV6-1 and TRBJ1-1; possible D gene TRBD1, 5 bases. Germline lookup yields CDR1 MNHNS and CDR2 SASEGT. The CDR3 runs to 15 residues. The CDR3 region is CASSEVGRVRISAFF. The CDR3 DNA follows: TGTGCCAGCAGCGAAGTCGGCAGGGTTCGGATCTCAGCTTTCTTT.

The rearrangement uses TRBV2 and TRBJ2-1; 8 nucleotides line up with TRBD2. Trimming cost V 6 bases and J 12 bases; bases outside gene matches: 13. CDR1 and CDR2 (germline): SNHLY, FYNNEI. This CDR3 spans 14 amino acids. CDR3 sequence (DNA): TGTGCCAGCAGGGGGGATAGCGGGGCCGCAGGGCAGTTCTTC. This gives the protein CASRGDSGAAGQFF. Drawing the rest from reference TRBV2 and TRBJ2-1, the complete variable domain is EPEVTQTPSHQVTQMGQEVILRCVPISNHLYFYWYRQILGQKVEFLVSFYNNEISEKSEIFDDQFSVERPDGSNFTLKIRSTKLEDSAMYFCASRGDSGAAGQFFGPGTRLTVL.

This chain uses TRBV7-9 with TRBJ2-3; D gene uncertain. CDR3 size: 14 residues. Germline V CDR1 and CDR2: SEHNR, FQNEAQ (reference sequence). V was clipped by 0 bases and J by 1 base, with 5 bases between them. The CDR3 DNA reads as TGTGCCAGCAGCTTAGCGTCAGGCACAGATACGCAGTATTTT. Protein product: CASSLASGTDTQYF.